The T cell receptor (beta chain) described here comes from a study of identical twins' blood T cells. TCRdb reanalysed the 5' RACE reads using MiXCR and keeps one entry per CDR3 protein. The sample carries a few hundred thousand distinct CDR3 sequences, roughly 30% recorded once. After removal of 5 bases from V and 4 bases from J, the junction contained 9 bases not matched to a gene. This CDR3 spans 16 amino acids. CDR1 is SEHNR and CDR2 is FQNEAQ in the germline V gene (reference sequence). The chain employs TRBV7-9 and TRBJ2-2; 8 bases line up with TRBD2. Sequenced: PBMCs. The origin of this receptor is a woman aged 18-55 years in good health. This CDR3 reads CASSAFDSGGTGELFF. The CDR3, as DNA: TGTGCCAGCAGCGCCTTCGACAGCGGGGGCACCGGGGAGCTGTTTTTT.